This T cell receptor beta chain was captured by sequencing in a study of molecular identifiers for immune sequencing clone quantification. Findings and limits, study-wide: Clones that had above 20 RNA copies took up over 98% of effector molecules but under 1% in naive cells.

V shed 5 bases and J shed 15 bases, with 17 bases lying between them. The V gene's germline CDR1 is LNHDA and CDR2 SQIVND (reference sequence). This CDR3 has 12 residues. This clonotype was seen only a few times. No antigen is known for it. Making the bulk TCR libraries relied on previously described methods and listed TCR primers. TCRdb fed the PCR reads into MiXCR, producing one record per CDR3 protein. Of some 650,000 distinct CDR3 sequences listed, about 20% were seen once; the top ten hold 0.75% to 0.95%. Sequenced sample: naive CD8+ T cells from blood, with Jurkat cell RNA spiked in. The subset was: FACS-sorted CD8+CD4-CCR7+CD45RA+ naive T cells. This sequence joins TRBV19 and TRBJ2-1; TRBD1 or TRBD2 may be the D gene (5 bases each). This receptor was identified in a human donor in good health. Some libraries in this study had Jurkat cell RNA spiked in. The DNA of the CDR3 is TGTGCCAGTAGTCCGGCCGGGACGGGGATGTTCTTC. Encoded protein: CASSPAGTGMFF.